One and the same sample provided the 19 T cell receptor beta chains below, sequenced in a study of CD8 T cells in ankylosing spondylitis listed by TCRdb under 2017. The library was prepared using 5' RACE. TCRdb lists the instrument as Illumina HiSeq 2500. TCRdb passed the public sequencing reads through fastp at Q25 and MiXCR, retaining productive beta sequences. CDR3 protein duplicates are merged, each entry listing the most common genes and DNA. The table for this sample lists 250,000 or so distinct CDR3 sequences; under 30% of them were counted only once. Less than 0.75% of the sample comes from the top ten. What was sequenced was blood, either unsorted or a sorted T cell fraction (not recorded which). These receptors all come from a male donor with ankylosing spondylitis or in good health (not recorded which).

V usage is TRBV7-9 and J usage is TRBJ2-7; D remains unclear. The CDR3 runs 11 residues. The V end lost 4 bases, the J end lost 7 bases, and 8 bases lay between the germline ends. Per the germline V gene, CDR1 is SEHNR and CDR2 is FQNEAQ (reference sequence). The CDR3 DNA reads as TGTGCCAGCAGCTCCATCGGTGAGCAGTACTTC. It is translated as CASSSIGEQYF.

This clonotype was seen many times. The chain joins TRBV7-2 to TRBJ2-1; the match to TRBD2 covers 7 bases. Germline CDR1 and CDR2: SGHTA and FQGNSA. This CDR3 is built from 14 residues. The J segment lost 6 bases and the V segment lost 1 base, leaving 3 bases of the junction unmatched. The CDR3 bases are TGTGCCAGCAGCTTAGGACTAGCTCGCAATGAGCAGTTCTTC. Its protein is CASSLGLARNEQFF.

The chain joins TRBV20-1 to TRBJ2-1; 12 positions agree with TRBD2. Germline assignment: CDR1 DFQATT and CDR2 SNEGSKA (reference sequence). This CDR3 contains 16 residues. V dropped 4 bases and J dropped 2; count of bases not matched to a gene: 6. The CDR3 loop is CSATRTSGVPYNEQFF. Here the CDR3 DNA reads TGCAGTGCTACCAGGACTAGCGGGGTGCCCTACAATGAGCAGTTCTTC.

The rearrangement joins TRBV10-3 to TRBJ2-1; 9 bases map to TRBD2. The CDR3 runs to 15 residues. J was trimmed by 8 bases and V by 0 bases; bases with no gene match: 5. Germline CDR1 reads ENHRY; CDR2 reads SYGVKD. The CDR3: CAISESGGGVDEQFF. The CDR3 region has the DNA TGTGCCATCAGTGAGTCGGGCGGGGGGGTGGATGAGCAGTTCTTC.

With regard to this clonotype: A much larger clone differs from this one at a single base, so this may be a read error. The rearrangement joins TRBV12-3 or TRBV12-4 to TRBJ1-1; D uncertain. The CDR3 spans 13 residues. CDR3 sequence reads: CASSKQINTQAFF. CDR3 in DNA: TGTGCCAGCAGTAAACAGATAAACACTCAAGCTTTCTTT.

This clonotype has a count of ten or more. V gene TRBV20-1 combines with J gene TRBJ1-6; a weak D match, TRBD1 (5 bases). Germline values: CDR1 DFQATT, CDR2 SNEGSKA (reference sequence). The CDR3 extends over 17 amino acids. The V end lost 1 base, the J end lost 0 bases, and 13 bases lay between the germline ends. The CDR3 nucleotides read TGCAGTGCTAGAGGTAGTGCAGGGAGCTCCTATAATTCACCCCTCCACTTT. Translated: CSARGSAGSSYNSPLHF.

This clonotype was counted ten times or more. This chain uses TRBV29-1 with TRBJ2-1, with 7 bases fitting TRBD2. The CDR3 runs to 16 residues. The V gene end was trimmed by 7 bases and the J gene end by 2 bases; junction bases not matched to a gene: 14. The V gene's germline CDR1 is SQVTM and CDR2 ANQGSEA. CDR3 coding DNA: TGCAGCGCCGGTGGGGGGGTGACGGATGCCTACAATGAGCAGTTCTTC. Protein: CSAGGGVTDAYNEQFF.

The rearrangement uses TRBV15 and TRBJ2-3; 7 positions agree with TRBD1. V shed 6 bases and J 8 bases; nucleotides not matched to a gene: 14. This CDR3 has 15 amino acids. The germline CDR1 and CDR2 sequences are LNHNV and YYDKDF (reference sequence). CDR3 sequence reads: CATSSVPKGQSTQYF. The DNA of the CDR3 is TGTGCCACCAGTTCGGTACCGAAGGGACAGAGTACGCAGTATTTT.

The rearrangement uses TRBV18 and TRBJ2-4; no clear D. V lost 6 bases, J lost 0 bases, and 18 bases lay in between. The CDR3 covers 17 residues. CDR1 and CDR2 (germline): KGHSH, LQKENI. CDR3: CASSPFRSLLAKNIQYF. DNA of the CDR3: TGTGCCAGCTCCCCTTTCAGGAGCCTACTAGCCAAAAACATTCAGTACTTC.

The genes are TRBV6-5 and TRBJ1-2; weak D call: TRBD1 (5 bases). Looked up from germline, CDR1 is MNHEY and CDR2 is SVGAGI. Trimming took 0 bases from V and 6 from J, leaving 17 bases between them. The CDR3 loop spans 16 amino acids. The CDR3 nucleotides read TGTGCCAGCAGTTACTCTTCAGGGCGGGGGATCGATGGCTACACCTTC. It encodes CASSYSSGRGIDGYTF.

The gene calls are TRBV4-1 and TRBJ2-7; D tentatively fits TRBD1 or TRBD2 (5 bases each). Deletions cut 1 base from V and 2 bases from J, with 12 bases between. Germline CDR1 MGHRA, CDR2 YSYEKL. The CDR3 extends over 15 amino acids. CDR3 DNA: TGCGCCAGCAGCCAAGTTGGCCGGGGCCCCTACGAGCAGTACTTC. Translating gives CASSQVGRGPYEQYF.

This rearrangement joins TRBV7-2 to TRBJ2-3; D is unresolved. Germline V lookup: CDR1 SGHTA, CDR2 FQGNSA. This CDR3 region has 15 residues. V was shortened by 1 base and J by 0 bases, with 8 bases between the two germline ends. The CDR3 spells CASSLVAASTDTQYF. CDR3 DNA sequence: TGTGCCAGCAGCTTAGTTGCGGCGAGCACAGATACGCAGTATTTT.

This clonotype was recorded many times. The V call is TRBV7-2, the J call TRBJ2-7; 7 positions agree with TRBD1. Losses at the gene ends were 0 bases for V and 3 bases for J; bases not matched to a gene: 5. CDR1 and CDR2 from the germline V gene are SGHTA and FQGNSA. The CDR3 loop spans 15 amino acids. CDR3 sequence reads: CASSLAHRGLYEQYF. CDR3 nucleotides: TGTGCCAGCAGCTTAGCGCACAGGGGTCTCTACGAGCAGTACTTC.

The chain is built from TRBV2 and TRBJ2-1, with 8 positions matching TRBD2. Trimming took 11 bases from V and 3 from J; bases not matched to a gene: 9. There are 14 residues in the CDR3. From germline, CDR1 is SNHLY and CDR2 FYNNEI. Here the CDR3 DNA reads TGTGCCTCCCGGGAGCGGGGGATCTACAATGAGCAGTTCTTC. Amino acid sequence: CASRERGIYNEQFF.

This clonotype was seen at least ten times. This chain joins TRBV12-3 or TRBV12-4 and TRBJ1-4, with no clear D. The CDR3 runs to 15 residues. V lost 2 bases, J lost 1 base, and 8 bases lay in between. CDR3 amino acids: CASSLLGGTNEKLFF. The CDR3 DNA sequence: TGTGCCAGCAGTTTACTAGGCGGAACTAATGAAAAACTGTTTTTT.

In its sample, this clonotype was seen many times. The chain has TRBV29-1 and TRBJ2-1; D possibly corresponds to TRBD2 (6 bases). The CDR3 loop spans 14 amino acids. Trimming removed 3 bases from V and 4 bases from J, with 13 bases in between. Germline lookup yields CDR1 SQVTM and CDR2 ANQGSEA. The CDR3 region has the DNA TGCAGCGTTGAGAAGACGACTAGTTACAATGAGCAGTTCTTC. Its protein product is CSVEKTTSYNEQFF.

This clonotype was seen only a few times. This sequence joins TRBV12-3 or TRBV12-4 and TRBJ2-5; TRBD2 might be the D (5 bases). The ends were cut back, 0 bases at V and 3 bases at J, with 8 bases in the middle. This CDR3 comprises 14 residues. CDR3 bases: TGTGCCAGCAGTTTAGCGCACGGGAAAGAGACCCAGTACTTC. Translated: CASSLAHGKETQYF.

This clonotype has ten or more counts. The chain is built from TRBV5-1 and TRBJ1-6, with TRBD1 matching over 7 bases. With 4 bases clipped from V and 7 bases from J, the junction kept 11 bases outside the gene matches. Germline loops: CDR1 SGHRS, CDR2 YFSETQ. The CDR3 length is 16 residues. The CDR3, as DNA: TGCGCCAGCAGCAAGTACCGACAGACAGGGAATTCACCCCTCCACTTT. Protein sequence: CASSKYRQTGNSPLHF.

This clonotype showed up many times. J is TRBJ1-2 and V is TRBV20-1; D is uncertain. Germline CDR1 is DFQATT and CDR2 is SNEGSKA (reference sequence). CDR3 size: 13 residues. Trimming left V 6 bases short and J 8 bases short, with 19 bases between. The CDR3: CSAHNKGGFGYTF. The CDR3 region has the DNA TGCAGTGCACACAACAAAGGAGGTTTCGGCTACACCTTC.